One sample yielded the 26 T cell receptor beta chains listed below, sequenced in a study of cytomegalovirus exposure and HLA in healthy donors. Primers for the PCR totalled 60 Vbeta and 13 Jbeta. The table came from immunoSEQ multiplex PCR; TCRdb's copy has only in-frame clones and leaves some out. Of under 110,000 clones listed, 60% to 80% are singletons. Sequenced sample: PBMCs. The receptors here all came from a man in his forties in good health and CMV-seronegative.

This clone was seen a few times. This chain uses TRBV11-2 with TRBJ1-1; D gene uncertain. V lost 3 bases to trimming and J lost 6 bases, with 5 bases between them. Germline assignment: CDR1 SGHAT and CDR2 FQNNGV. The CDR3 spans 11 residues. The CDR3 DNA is TGTGCCAGCAGCTTGGCCGCTGAAGCTTTCTTT. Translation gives CASSLAAEAFF.

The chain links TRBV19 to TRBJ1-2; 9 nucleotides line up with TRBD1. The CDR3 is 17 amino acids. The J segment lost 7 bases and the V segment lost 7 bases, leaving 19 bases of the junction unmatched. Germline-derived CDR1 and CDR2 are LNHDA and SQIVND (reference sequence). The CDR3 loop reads CASTPWGQGRYRSGYTF. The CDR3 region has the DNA TGTGCCAGTACCCCGTGGGGACAGGGTAGATATCGGAGTGGCTACACCTTC.

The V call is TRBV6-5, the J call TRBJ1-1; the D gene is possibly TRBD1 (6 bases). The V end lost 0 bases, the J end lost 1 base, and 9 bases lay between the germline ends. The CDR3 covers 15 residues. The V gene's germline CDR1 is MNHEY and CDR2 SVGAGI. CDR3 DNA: TGTGCCAGCAGTTACTCAACCAGGGGGAACACTGAAGCTTTCTTT. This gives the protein CASSYSTRGNTEAFF.

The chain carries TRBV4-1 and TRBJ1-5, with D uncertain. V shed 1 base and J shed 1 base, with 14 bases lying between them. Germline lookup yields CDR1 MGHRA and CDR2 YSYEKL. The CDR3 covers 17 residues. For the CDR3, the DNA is TGCGCCAGCAGCCAAGCTGAAGGAGTTAGGAGCAATCAGCCCCAGCATTTT. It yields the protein CASSQAEGVRSNQPQHF.

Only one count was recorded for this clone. The DNA for the CDR3 is TGTGCCAGCAGCGGGACTAGCGACTACACAGATACGCAGTATTTT. It is translated as CASSGTSDYTDTQYF. The V and J genes are TRBV7-9 and TRBJ2-3; 10 bases match TRBD2. The V segment lost 5 bases and the J segment 2 bases; nucleotides outside the gene matches: 4. The CDR3 contains 15 residues. Germline lookup yields CDR1 SEHNR and CDR2 FQNEAQ (reference sequence).

This CDR3 reads CASSPPSGTDYGYTF. CDR3 nucleotide sequence: TGTGCCAGCAGCCCACCCTCCGGGACAGATTATGGCTACACCTTC. The chain joins TRBV7-9 to TRBJ1-2; 7 bases are a match to TRBD1. V lost 5 bases, J lost 5 bases, and 11 bases stayed unmatched. Germline values: CDR1 SEHNR, CDR2 FQNEAQ (reference sequence). There are 15 residues in the CDR3.

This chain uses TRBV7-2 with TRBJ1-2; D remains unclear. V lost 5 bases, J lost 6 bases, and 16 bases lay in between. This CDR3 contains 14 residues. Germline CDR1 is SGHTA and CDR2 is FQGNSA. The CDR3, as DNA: TGTGCCAGCAGCCCCGCCTTCGGGTCGGATGGCTACACCTTC. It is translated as CASSPAFGSDGYTF.

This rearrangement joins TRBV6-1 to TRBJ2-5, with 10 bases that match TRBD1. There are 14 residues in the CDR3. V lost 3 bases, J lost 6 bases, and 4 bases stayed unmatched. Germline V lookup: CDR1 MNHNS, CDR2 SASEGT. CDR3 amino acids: CASSEGQGRKTQYF. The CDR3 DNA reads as TGTGCCAGCAGTGAGGGACAGGGGAGAAAGACCCAGTACTTC.

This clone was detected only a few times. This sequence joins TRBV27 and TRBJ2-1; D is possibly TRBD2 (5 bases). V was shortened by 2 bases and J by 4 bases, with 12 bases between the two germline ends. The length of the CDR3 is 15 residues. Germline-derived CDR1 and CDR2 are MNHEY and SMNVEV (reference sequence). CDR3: CASSLAGVKYNEQFF. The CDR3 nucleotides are TGTGCCAGCAGTTTAGCCGGGGTCAAATACAATGAGCAGTTCTTC.

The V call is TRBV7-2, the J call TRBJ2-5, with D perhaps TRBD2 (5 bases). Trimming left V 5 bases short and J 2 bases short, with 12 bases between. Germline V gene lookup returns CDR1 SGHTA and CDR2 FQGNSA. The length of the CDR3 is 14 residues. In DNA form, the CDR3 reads TGTGCCAGCAGCCCGATGCTAGCTCAAGAGACCCAGTACTTC. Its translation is CASSPMLAQETQYF.

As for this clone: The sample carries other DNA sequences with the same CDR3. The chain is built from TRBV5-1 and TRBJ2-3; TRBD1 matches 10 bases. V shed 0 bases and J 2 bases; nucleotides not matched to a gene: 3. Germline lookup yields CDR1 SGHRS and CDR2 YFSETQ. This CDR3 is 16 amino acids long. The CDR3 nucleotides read TGCGCCAGCAGCTTGGAGGGACAGGGGTCCACAGATACGCAGTATTTT. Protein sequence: CASSLEGQGSTDTQYF.

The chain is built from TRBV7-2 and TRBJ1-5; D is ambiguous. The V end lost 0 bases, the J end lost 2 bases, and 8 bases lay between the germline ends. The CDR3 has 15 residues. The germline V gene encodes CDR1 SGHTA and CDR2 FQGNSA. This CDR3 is CASSLAGEGNQPQHF. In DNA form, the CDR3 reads TGTGCCAGCAGCTTAGCTGGGGAGGGCAATCAGCCCCAGCATTTT.

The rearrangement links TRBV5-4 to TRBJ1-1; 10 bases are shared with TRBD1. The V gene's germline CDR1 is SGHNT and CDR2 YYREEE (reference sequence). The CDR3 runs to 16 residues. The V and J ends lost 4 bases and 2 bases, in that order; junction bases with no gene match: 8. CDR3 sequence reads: CASSPADRGRNTEAFF. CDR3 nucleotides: TGTGCCAGCAGCCCCGCCGACAGGGGGCGTAACACTGAAGCTTTCTTT.

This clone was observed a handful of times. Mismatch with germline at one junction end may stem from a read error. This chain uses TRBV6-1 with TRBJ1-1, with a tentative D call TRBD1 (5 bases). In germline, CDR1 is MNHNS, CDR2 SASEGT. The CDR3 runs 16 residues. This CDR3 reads CAISESIGRGGYEAFF. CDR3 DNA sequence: TGTGCCATCAGTGAGTCAATCGGGCGGGGGGGGTATGAAGCTTTCTTT.

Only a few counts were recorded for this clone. Written as DNA, the CDR3 is TGTGCCAGCAGCCAGTCGTGGACAGCGATCTACGAGCAGTACTTC. The encoded protein is CASSQSWTAIYEQYF. V gene TRBV4-2 combines with J gene TRBJ2-7, with TRBD1 as a possible D gene (6 bases). Germline CDR1 LGHNA, CDR2 YNFKEQ. This CDR3 spans 15 amino acids. V was clipped by 3 bases and J by 3 bases, with 15 bases between them.

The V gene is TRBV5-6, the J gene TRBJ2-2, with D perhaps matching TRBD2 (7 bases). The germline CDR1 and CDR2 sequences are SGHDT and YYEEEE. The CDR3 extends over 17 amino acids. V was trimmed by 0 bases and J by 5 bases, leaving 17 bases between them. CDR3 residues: CASSLVSGGRYTGELFF. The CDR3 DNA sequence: TGTGCCAGCAGCTTGGTTTCGGGGGGCCGATATACCGGGGAGCTGTTTTTT. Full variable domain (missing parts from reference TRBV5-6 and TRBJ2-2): DAGVTQSPTHLIKTRGQQVTLRCSPKSGHDTVSWYQQALGQGPQFIFQYYEEEERQRGNFPDRFSGHQFPNYSSELNVNALLLGDSALYLCASSLVSGGRYTGELFFGEGSRLTVL.

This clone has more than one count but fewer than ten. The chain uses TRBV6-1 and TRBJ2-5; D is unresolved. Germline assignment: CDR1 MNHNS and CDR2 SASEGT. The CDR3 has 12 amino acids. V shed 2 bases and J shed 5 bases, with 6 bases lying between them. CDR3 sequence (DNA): TGTGCCAGCAGTGAACAACTCGAGACCCAGTACTTC. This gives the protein CASSEQLETQYF.

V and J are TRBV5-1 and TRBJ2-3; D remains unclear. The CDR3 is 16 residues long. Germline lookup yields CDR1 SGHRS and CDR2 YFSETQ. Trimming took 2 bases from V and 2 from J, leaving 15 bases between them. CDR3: CASSFLRELVTDTQYF. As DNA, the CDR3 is TGCGCCAGCAGCTTCCTTCGAGAACTGGTCACAGATACGCAGTATTTT.

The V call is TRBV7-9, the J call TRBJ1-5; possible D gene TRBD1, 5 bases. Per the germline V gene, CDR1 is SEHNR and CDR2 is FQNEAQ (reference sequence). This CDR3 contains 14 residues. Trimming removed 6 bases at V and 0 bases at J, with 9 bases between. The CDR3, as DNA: TGTGCCAGCAGTCGGCAGGGTAGCAATCAGCCCCAGCATTTT. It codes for CASSRQGSNQPQHF.

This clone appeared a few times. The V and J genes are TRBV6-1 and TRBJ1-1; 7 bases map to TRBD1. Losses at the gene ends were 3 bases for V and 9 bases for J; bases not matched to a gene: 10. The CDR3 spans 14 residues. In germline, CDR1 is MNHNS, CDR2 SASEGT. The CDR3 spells CASSDRDRSYQAFF. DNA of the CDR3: TGTGCCAGCAGTGATCGGGACAGAAGCTACCAAGCTTTCTTT.

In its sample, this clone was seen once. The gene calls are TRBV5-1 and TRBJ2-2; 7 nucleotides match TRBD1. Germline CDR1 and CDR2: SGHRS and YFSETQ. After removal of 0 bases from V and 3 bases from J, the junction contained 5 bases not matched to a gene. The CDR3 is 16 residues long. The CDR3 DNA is TGCGCCAGCAGCTTGGTTCGGGACAGCTACACCGGGGAGCTGTTTTTT. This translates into CASSLVRDSYTGELFF. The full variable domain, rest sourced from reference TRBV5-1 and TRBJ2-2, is KAGVTQTPRYLIKTRGQQVTLSCSPISGHRSVSWYQQTPGQGLQFLFEYFSETQRNKGNFPGRFSGRQFSNSRSEMNVSTLELGDSALYLCASSLVRDSYTGELFFGEGSRLTVL.

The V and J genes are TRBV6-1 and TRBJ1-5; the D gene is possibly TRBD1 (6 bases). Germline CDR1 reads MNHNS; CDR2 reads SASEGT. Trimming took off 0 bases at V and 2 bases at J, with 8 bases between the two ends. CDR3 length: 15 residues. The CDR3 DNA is TGTGCCAGCAGTGAAGCGTCAGGGGGCAATCAGCCCCAGCATTTT. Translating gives CASSEASGGNQPQHF.

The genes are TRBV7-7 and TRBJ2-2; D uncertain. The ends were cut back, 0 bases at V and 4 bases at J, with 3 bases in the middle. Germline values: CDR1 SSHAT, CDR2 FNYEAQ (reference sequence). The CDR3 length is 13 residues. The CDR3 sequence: CASSLASTGELFF. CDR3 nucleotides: TGTGCCAGCAGCTTAGCGAGCACCGGGGAGCTGTTTTTT.

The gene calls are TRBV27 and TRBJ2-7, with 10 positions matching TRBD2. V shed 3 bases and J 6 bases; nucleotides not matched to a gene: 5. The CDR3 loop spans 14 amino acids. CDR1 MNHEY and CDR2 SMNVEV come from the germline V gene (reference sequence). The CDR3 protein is CASSFSGGASEQYF. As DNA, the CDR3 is TGTGCCAGCAGTTTCAGCGGGGGGGCCTCCGAGCAGTACTTC.

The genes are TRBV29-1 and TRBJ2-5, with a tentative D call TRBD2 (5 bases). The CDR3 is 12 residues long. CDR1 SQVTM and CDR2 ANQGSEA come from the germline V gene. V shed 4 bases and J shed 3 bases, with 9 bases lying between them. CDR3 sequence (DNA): TGCAGCGTTGGGCGGGTTGAAGAGACCCAGTACTTC. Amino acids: CSVGRVEETQYF.

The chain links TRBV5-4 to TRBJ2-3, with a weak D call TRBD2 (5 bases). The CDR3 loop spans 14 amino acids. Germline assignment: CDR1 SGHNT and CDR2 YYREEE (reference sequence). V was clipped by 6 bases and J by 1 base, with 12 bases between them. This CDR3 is CASNGLGGTDTQYF. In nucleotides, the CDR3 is TGTGCCAGCAACGGACTTGGGGGCACAGATACGCAGTATTTT. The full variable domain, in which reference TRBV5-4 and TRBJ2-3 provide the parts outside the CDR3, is ETGVTQSPTHLIKTRGQQVTLRCSSQSGHNTVSWYQQALGQGPQFIFQYYREEENGRGNFPPRFSGLQFPNYSSELNVNALELDDSALYLCASNGLGGTDTQYFGPGTRLTVL.